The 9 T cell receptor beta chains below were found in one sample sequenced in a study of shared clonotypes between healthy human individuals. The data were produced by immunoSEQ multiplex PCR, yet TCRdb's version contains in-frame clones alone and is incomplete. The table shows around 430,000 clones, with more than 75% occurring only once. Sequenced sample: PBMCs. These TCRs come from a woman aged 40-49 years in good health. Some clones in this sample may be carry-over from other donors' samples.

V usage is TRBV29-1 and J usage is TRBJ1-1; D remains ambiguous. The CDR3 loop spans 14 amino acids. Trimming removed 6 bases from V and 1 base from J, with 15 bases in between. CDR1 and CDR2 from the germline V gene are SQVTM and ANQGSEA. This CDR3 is CSVRDTQGNTEAFF. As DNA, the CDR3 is TGCAGCGTACGAGATACTCAAGGGAACACTGAAGCTTTCTTT.

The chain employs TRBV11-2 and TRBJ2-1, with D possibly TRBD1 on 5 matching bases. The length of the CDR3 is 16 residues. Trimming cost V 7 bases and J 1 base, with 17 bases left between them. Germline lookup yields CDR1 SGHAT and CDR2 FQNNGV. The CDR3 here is CASTLGQGRSYNEQFF. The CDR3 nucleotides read TGTGCCAGCACCCTTGGGCAGGGTAGATCCTACAATGAGCAGTTCTTC.

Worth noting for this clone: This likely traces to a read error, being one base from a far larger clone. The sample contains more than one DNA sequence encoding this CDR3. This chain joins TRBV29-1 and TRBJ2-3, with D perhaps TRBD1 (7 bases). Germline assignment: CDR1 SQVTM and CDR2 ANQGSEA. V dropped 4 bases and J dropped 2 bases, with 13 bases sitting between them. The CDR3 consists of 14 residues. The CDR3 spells CSVAQGGNTDTQYF. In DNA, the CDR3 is TGCAGCGTTGCTCAGGGGGGTAACACAGATACGCAGTATTTT.

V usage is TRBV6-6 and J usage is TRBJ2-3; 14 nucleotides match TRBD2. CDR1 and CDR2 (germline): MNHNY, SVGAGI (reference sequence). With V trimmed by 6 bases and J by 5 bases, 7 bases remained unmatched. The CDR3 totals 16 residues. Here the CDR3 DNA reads TGTGCCAGCAGCCTCGGACTAGCGGGAGGTGTAGATACGCAGTATTTT. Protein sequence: CASSLGLAGGVDTQYF.

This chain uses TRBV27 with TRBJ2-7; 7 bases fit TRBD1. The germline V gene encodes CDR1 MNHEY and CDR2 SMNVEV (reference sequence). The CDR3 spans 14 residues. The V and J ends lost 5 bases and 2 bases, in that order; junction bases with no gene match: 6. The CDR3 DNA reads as TGTGCCAGCAGTCCCGGGACAGAACCCTACGAGCAGTACTTC. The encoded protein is CASSPGTEPYEQYF.

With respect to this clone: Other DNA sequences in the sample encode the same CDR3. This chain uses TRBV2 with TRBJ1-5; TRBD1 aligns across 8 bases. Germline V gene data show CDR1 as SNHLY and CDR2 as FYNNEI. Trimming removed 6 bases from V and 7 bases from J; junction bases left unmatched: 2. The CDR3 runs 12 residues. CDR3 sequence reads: CASSDRGQPQHF. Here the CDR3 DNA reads TGTGCCAGCAGCGACAGGGGACAGCCCCAGCATTTT.

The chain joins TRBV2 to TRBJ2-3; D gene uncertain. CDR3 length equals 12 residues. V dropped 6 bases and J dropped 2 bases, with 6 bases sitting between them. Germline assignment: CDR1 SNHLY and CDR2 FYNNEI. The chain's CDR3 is CASRTNTDTQYF. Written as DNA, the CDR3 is TGTGCCAGCAGGACAAACACAGATACGCAGTATTTT. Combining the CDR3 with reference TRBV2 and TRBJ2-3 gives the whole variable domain EPEVTQTPSHQVTQMGQEVILRCVPISNHLYFYWYRQILGQKVEFLVSFYNNEISEKSEIFDDQFSVERPDGSNFTLKIRSTKLEDSAMYFCASRTNTDTQYFGPGTRLTVL.

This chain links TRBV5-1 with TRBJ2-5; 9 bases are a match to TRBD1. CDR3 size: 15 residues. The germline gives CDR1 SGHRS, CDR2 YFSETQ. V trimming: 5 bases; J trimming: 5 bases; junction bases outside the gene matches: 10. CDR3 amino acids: CASRETGGGQETQYF. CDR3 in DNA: TGCGCCAGCAGAGAGACAGGGGGTGGTCAGGAGACCCAGTACTTC.

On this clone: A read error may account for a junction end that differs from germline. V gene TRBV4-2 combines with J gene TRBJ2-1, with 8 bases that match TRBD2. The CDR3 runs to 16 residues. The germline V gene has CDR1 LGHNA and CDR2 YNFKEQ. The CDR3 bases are TGTGCCAGCAGCCAAGATATCGGGAGGGCCTATAATGAGCAGTTCTTC. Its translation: CASSQDIGRAYNEQFF.